Described below is a single TCR beta chain sequence and its context. The data derive from a study of blood T cell repertoires in COVID-19. Study-level information: Acute and convalescent COVID-19 specimens originated in the United States, Italy and Spain.

Germline CDR1 is SGHTA and CDR2 is FQGNSA. This CDR3 has 17 amino acids. With 2 bases clipped from V and 5 bases from J, the junction kept 9 bases outside the gene matches. In the original analysis: Scientists estimated how many nucleated cells there were by amplifying reference gene primers. Data came from immunoSEQ multiplex PCR; TCRdb stores just in-frame clones and leaves some out. The V and J calls and clone size are taken from that table; D and trimming were inferred from the DNA. The table lists 130,000 to 150,000 clones, more than 70% of them singletons. The receptor comes from a man aged 55-75 years with active or convalescent COVID-19. Specimen: peripheral blood. The V and J genes are TRBV7-2 and TRBJ2-5; 12 nucleotides match TRBD2. The CDR3 region is CASSLRLAGGPRETQYF. DNA for the CDR3: TGTGCCAGCAGCTTAAGGCTAGCGGGAGGGCCTCGGGAGACCCAGTACTTC.